The present T cell receptor (beta chain) was sequenced within a study of blood T cell repertoires in COVID-19. As for the study in general: COVID-19 samples collected from the United States, Italy and Spain covered acute and convalescent phases. PBMCs, B-cell-depleted T cells, or T cells were the source of the cDNA or gDNA that made up the material.

Original methodology: Estimation of nucleated cell counts was performed using reference gene primer amplification. Method: immunoSEQ multiplex PCR; TCRdb's copy keeps in-frame clones and lacks some. V and J calls and clone size are those listed in that table; D and trimming were worked out from the DNA. This table has approximately 210,000 clones, 84% appearing once. The sequence was collected from a woman in her forties or fifties with active or convalescent COVID-19. The sample taken for sequencing was peripheral blood.

The CDR3 loop reads CASSLRVPGQSDGYTF. The CDR3, as DNA: TGTGCCAGCAGTTTAAGGGTCCCGGGACAGTCCGATGGCTACACCTTC. The chain uses TRBV28 and TRBJ1-2; 7 bases line up with TRBD1. This CDR3 has 16 residues. CDR1 and CDR2 (germline): MDHEN, SYDVKM. V trimming: 2 bases; J trimming: 6 bases; junction bases outside the gene matches: 12.